This entry describes one T cell receptor beta chain. Its antigen is unknown. The CDR3 covers 17 residues. Germline loops: CDR1 KGHSH, CDR2 LQKENI. After removal of 5 bases from V and 6 bases from J, the junction contained 14 bases not matched to a gene. This sample is drawn from a study of T cell responses to AZD1222 COVID-19 vaccine. General study points: Among the donors, most were white British and more were female, and clonal diversity was possibly underestimated.

Using immunoSEQ multiplex PCR, the repertoire was profiled, and TCRdb retains in-frame clones only, with some absent. The data hold 90,000 or so clones, with 88% observed a single time. Here the sequenced sample was peripheral blood, taken on day 0 of AZD1222 vaccination. The gene calls are TRBV18 and TRBJ1-5; TRBD1 agrees at 9 bases. The receptor's source is an adult in good health. The CDR3 sequence: CASSATARTGAIQPQHF. The CDR3 DNA reads TGTGCCAGCTCAGCCACGGCCCGGACAGGGGCCATTCAGCCCCAGCATTTT.